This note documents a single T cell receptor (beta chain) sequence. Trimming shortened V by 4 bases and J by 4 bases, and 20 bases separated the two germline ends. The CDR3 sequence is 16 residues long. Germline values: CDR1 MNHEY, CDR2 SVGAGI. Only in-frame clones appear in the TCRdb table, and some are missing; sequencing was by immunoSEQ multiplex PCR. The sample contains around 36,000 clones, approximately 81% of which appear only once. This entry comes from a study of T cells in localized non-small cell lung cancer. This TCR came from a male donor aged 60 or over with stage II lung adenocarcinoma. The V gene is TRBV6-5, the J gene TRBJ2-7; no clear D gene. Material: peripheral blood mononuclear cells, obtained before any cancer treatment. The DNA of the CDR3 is TGTGCCAGCAGTTTATACCCGATAGTCTCGAGGTACGAGCAGTACTTC. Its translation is CASSLYPIVSRYEQYF.